The entry below describes one TCR beta chain. Its antigen remains unidentified. Clones were read by immunoSEQ multiplex PCR, and TCRdb kept only the in-frame ones, dropping some. The sample yields around 150,000 clones, over 90% seen once. Germline-derived CDR1 and CDR2 are MNHEY and SMNVEV (reference sequence). CDR3 length equals 14 residues. J gave up 7 bases and V 5 bases, and 7 bases lay outside the gene matches. The sample is drawn from a study of T cell responses to AZD1222 COVID-19 vaccine. General observations from the study: The study reported that nearly half of spike-specific TCRs target unmutated variant regions. There were mostly white British donors and more females than males, and clonal diversity was possibly underestimated. It was only after the peak T cell response that any repertoires were sampled. Two AZD1222 doses significantly raised spike-specific TCR breadth and depth over controls.

This rearrangement joins TRBV27 to TRBJ1-5; 8 bases are a match to TRBD1. Sequencing used peripheral blood, obtained on day 0 of AZD1222 vaccination. The TCR sequence derives from an adult in good health. CDR3 sequence reads: CASSETGGRQPQHF. The CDR3 nucleotides read TGTGCCAGCAGTGAAACAGGGGGGAGACAGCCCCAGCATTTT.